Following are 22 T cell receptor beta chains from one sample sequenced in a study of cytomegalovirus exposure and HLA in healthy donors (TCRdb year 2017). The library came from the immunoSEQ multiplex PCR assay. For the multiplex PCR, a mixture combining 60 forward primers for TCR Vbeta segments and 13 reverse primers for TCR Jbeta segments was used. TCRdb stores this immuneACCESS table with in-frame sequences only. Part of the clones is absent; in the studies checked, under half of the shortfall reflects unresolved V genes, and no reason is known for the rest. The sample records around 64,000 clones, roughly 66% of which are singletons. The ten largest make up roughly 3% of the sample. Sample: PBMCs. The receptors come from a woman between 45 and 65 years old in good health and CMV-seronegative.

The chain is built from TRBV5-4 and TRBJ2-1, with TRBD1 matching 11 bases. This CDR3 has 16 residues. V trimming: 5 bases; J trimming: 8 bases; junction bases outside the gene matches: 12. The germline CDR1 and CDR2 sequences are SGHNT and YYREEE (reference sequence). DNA for the CDR3: TGTGCCAGCAGATATGGACAGGGGGCTTCCTCCGATGAGCAGTTCTTC. It yields the protein CASRYGQGASSDEQFF. Looking up the rest from reference TRBV5-4 and TRBJ2-1 gives the full variable domain: ETGVTQSPTHLIKTRGQQVTLRCSSQSGHNTVSWYQQALGQGPQFIFQYYREEENGRGNFPPRFSGLQFPNYSSELNVNALELDDSALYLCASRYGQGASSDEQFFGPGTRLTVL.

The gene calls are TRBV9 and TRBJ2-3; 10 bases match TRBD2. The trim removed 2 bases at V and 2 bases at J, leaving 5 bases unmatched. CDR3 length: 16 residues. The germline V gene has CDR1 SGDLS and CDR2 YYNGEE. The CDR3 coding sequence is TGTGCCAGCAGCGTCGGGACTAGCGAACTCACAGATACGCAGTATTTT. It encodes CASSVGTSELTDTQYF. The full variable domain, in which reference TRBV9 and TRBJ2-3 provide the parts outside the CDR3, is DSGVTQTPKHLITATGQRVTLRCSPRSGDLSVYWYQQSLDQGLQFLIQYYNGEERAKGNILERFSAQQFPDLHSELNLSSLELGDSALYFCASSVGTSELTDTQYFGPGTRLTVL.

The sample holds a few counts of this clone. The chain couples TRBV5-6 to TRBJ2-1, with D perhaps matching TRBD2 (7 bases). V lost 6 bases and J 8 bases, leaving 15 bases between the germline ends. Looked up from germline, CDR1 is SGHDT and CDR2 is YYEEEE. The CDR3 is 13 residues long. CDR3 in DNA: TGTGCCAGCAACTTCGGGGGGCGTTATGAGCAGTTCTTC. Translation: CASNFGGRYEQFF.

The J gene is TRBJ1-5, the V gene TRBV15; D possibly corresponds to TRBD1 (6 bases). V lost 5 bases and J 3 bases, leaving 20 bases between the germline ends. The CDR3 is 17 residues long. Germline CDR1 LNHNV, CDR2 YYDKDF (reference sequence). This CDR3 is CATSGVRTALINQPQHF. CDR3 sequence (DNA): TGTGCCACCAGCGGAGTGCGGACAGCCTTAATCAATCAGCCCCAGCATTTT.

The CDR3 DNA is TGTGCACTCGGACAGACCAATCAGCCCCAGCATTTT. Amino acids: CALGQTNQPQHF. The chain employs TRBV30 and TRBJ1-5; D might be TRBD1 (6 bases). The germline gives CDR1 GTSNPN, CDR2 SVGIG (reference sequence). The CDR3 consists of 12 residues.

The chain couples TRBV6-6 to TRBJ1-2; no firm D call. With 6 bases removed from V and 5 bases from J, the gap between germline ends came to 10 bases. Germline-derived CDR1 and CDR2 are MNHNY and SVGAGI (reference sequence). CDR3 length equals 12 residues. The DNA for the CDR3 is TGTGCCAGCAGACGCGGATTGTATGGCTACACCTTC. It yields the protein CASRRGLYGYTF.

The chain has TRBV4-3 and TRBJ2-2, with TRBD1 matching 9 bases. Unmatched junction bases numbered 5, after V lost 5 bases and J lost 4 bases. CDR3 length: 15 amino acids. Germline CDR1 and CDR2: LGHNA and YSLEER. DNA of the CDR3: TGCGCCAGCAGCTGGGACAGGGTTTTCACCGGGGAGCTGTTTTTT. It translates to CASSWDRVFTGELFF.

This chain uses TRBV5-6 with TRBJ1-4; D may be TRBD1 (5 bases). This CDR3 contains 14 residues. V gave up 0 bases and J gave up 6 bases, with 9 bases separating them. Germline V gives CDR1 SGHDT, CDR2 YYEEEE. The CDR3 is CASSLVGDYEKLFF. Here the CDR3 DNA reads TGTGCCAGCAGCTTGGTAGGGGATTATGAAAAACTGTTTTTT.

The table lists this clone with a few counts. V gene TRBV18 combines with J gene TRBJ2-7; TRBD1 might be the D (6 bases). CDR1 and CDR2 (germline): KGHSH, LQKENI. CDR3 length: 15 amino acids. Trimming took off 5 bases at V and 3 bases at J, with 17 bases between the two ends. The DNA for the CDR3 is TGTGCCAGCTCATCCCCGGGACAACCCGACTACGAGCAGTACTTC. Residues: CASSSPGQPDYEQYF.

The chain employs TRBV28 and TRBJ1-2; D possibly corresponds to TRBD1 (5 bases). The V gene lost 5 bases and the J gene lost 0 bases, with 10 bases spanning the gap. The CDR3 length is 14 residues. Germline values: CDR1 MDHEN, CDR2 SYDVKM. DNA of the CDR3: TGTGCCAGCAGTGACAGTCCCTCTAACTATGGCTACACCTTC. It is translated as CASSDSPSNYGYTF.

Only one count was recorded for this clone. The conserved final phenylalanine or tryptophan is absent from the CDR3, which likely points to a read error. The DNA is omitted, as the CDR3 cannot be located on it reliably, and the CDR3 follows TCRdb's listing. The chain employs TRBV30 and TRBJ2-7; the table's D call of TRBD1 was not tested on the DNA. The germline V gene has CDR1 GTSNPN and CDR2 SVGIG (reference sequence). The CDR3 is 13 amino acids long, termini counted. The CDR3 sequence: CAWSVPGDRGPQI.

The V and J genes are TRBV7-8 and TRBJ2-1; maybe TRBD2 (5 bases). Germline V gene lookup returns CDR1 SGHVS and CDR2 FQNEAQ. This CDR3 contains 14 residues. V was pared by 4 bases and J by 5 bases, with 12 bases between. CDR3 coding DNA: TGTGCCAGCAGCTCCCGGACTGGTAACAATGAGCAGTTCTTC. This translates into CASSSRTGNNEQFF.

The chain is built from TRBV18 and TRBJ2-7; 11 bases line up with TRBD2. Looked up from germline, CDR1 is KGHSH and CDR2 is LQKENI. CDR3 length: 17 amino acids. V was clipped by 3 bases and J by 4 bases; unmatched bases: 11. The CDR3 nucleotides are TGTGCCAGCTCACCGGTCCTTATTAGCGGGAGGGCTTACGAGCAGTACTTC. Its translation: CASSPVLISGRAYEQYF.

The chain recombines TRBV6-5 with TRBJ1-2; tentatively, D is TRBD1 (5 bases). This CDR3 has 12 amino acids. CDR1 is MNHEY, CDR2 SVGAGI, per germline. V shed 6 bases and J shed 6 bases, with 11 bases lying between them. CDR3 loop: CASRTGGNGYTF. The CDR3 DNA reads TGTGCCAGCAGGACTGGGGGGAATGGCTACACCTTC.

V is TRBV5-4 and J is TRBJ2-7; maybe TRBD2 (5 bases). Per germline, CDR1 SGHNT and CDR2 YYREEE (reference sequence). The CDR3 length is 14 residues. With 0 bases removed from V and 5 bases from J, the gap between germline ends came to 12 bases. Here the CDR3 reads CASSLAQTMHEQYF. CDR3 coding DNA: TGTGCCAGCAGCTTGGCCCAGACTATGCACGAGCAGTACTTC.

The genes are TRBV7-2 and TRBJ1-5; D uncertain. Germline V lookup: CDR1 SGHTA, CDR2 FQGNSA. V lost 3 bases, J lost 2 bases, and 11 bases lay in between. CDR3 size: 15 residues. The CDR3, as DNA: TGTGCCAGCAGCTTGGCGGGTGGAGGCAATCAGCCCCAGCATTTT. Translating it yields CASSLAGGGNQPQHF.

The V and J genes are TRBV19 and TRBJ2-5; D is ambiguous. Per germline, CDR1 LNHDA and CDR2 SQIVND (reference sequence). The CDR3 has 14 residues. V was trimmed by 5 bases and J by 0 bases, leaving 10 bases between them. The CDR3 DNA sequence: TGTGCCAGTAGTGTCTACGGGTACCAAGAGACCCAGTACTTC. Translated: CASSVYGYQETQYF. Full variable domain (outside the CDR3, taken from reference TRBV19 and TRBJ2-5): DGGITQSPKYLFRKEGQNVTLSCEQNLNHDAMYWYRQDPGQGLRLIYYSQIVNDFQKGDIAEGYSVSREKKESFPLTVTSAQKNPTAFYLCASSVYGYQETQYFGPGTRLLVL.

This chain joins TRBV5-1 and TRBJ2-5, with a weak D call TRBD2 (7 bases). The ends were cut back, 4 bases at V and 4 bases at J, with 17 bases in the middle. This CDR3 contains 15 residues. The V gene's germline CDR1 is SGHRS and CDR2 YFSETQ. For the CDR3, the DNA is TGCGCCAGCAGCCCTCTATCGGGGGGCCGAGAGACCCAGTACTTC. This translates into CASSPLSGGRETQYF.

The J gene is TRBJ2-2, the V gene TRBV2; D unresolved. V was pared by 6 bases and J by 7 bases, with 18 bases between. This CDR3 comprises 15 residues. Germline-derived CDR1 and CDR2 are SNHLY and FYNNEI. The CDR3 here is CASSPSIHNNGELFF. The CDR3 coding sequence is TGTGCCAGCAGCCCTAGTATCCATAATAACGGGGAGCTGTTTTTT.

The rearrangement joins TRBV28 to TRBJ2-7; 13 bases are shared with TRBD2. The germline CDR1 and CDR2 sequences are MDHEN and SYDVKM. V lost 5 bases to trimming and J lost 2 bases; unmatched junction nucleotides: 6. The CDR3 contains 16 residues. In nucleotides, the CDR3 is TGTGCCAGCAGTCCCCCCGGGACTAGCGGGACCTACGAGCAGTACTTC. It translates to CASSPPGTSGTYEQYF.

Only a few counts were recorded for this clone. The CDR3 sequence: CASSPTPGGDYNYGYTF. The CDR3 DNA is TGTGCCAGCAGCCCCACACCCGGGGGTGATTATAACTATGGCTACACCTTC. The chain is built from TRBV7-3 and TRBJ1-2; tentative D call: TRBD1 (5 bases). Trimming pared 5 bases from V and 1 base from J, leaving 20 bases between. The CDR3 length is 17 residues. Germline V CDR1 and CDR2: SGHTA, FQGTGA. Full variable domain (rest looked up from reference TRBV7-3 and TRBJ1-2): GAGVSQTPSNKVTEKGKYVELRCDPISGHTALYWYRQSLGQGPEFLIYFQGTGAADDSGLPNDRFFAVRPEGSVSTLKIQRTERGDSAVYLCASSPTPGGDYNYGYTFGSGTRLTVV.

This clone has just a few counts. At the DNA level, this CDR3 is encoded by other sequences in the same sample as well. The CDR3 loop is CASSPGQGAEKLFF. CDR3 nucleotides: TGTGCCAGCAGTCCGGGACAGGGCGCTGAAAAACTGTTTTTT. V and J are TRBV11-2 and TRBJ1-4; 9 nucleotides line up with TRBD1. The CDR3 sequence is 14 residues long. Germline V gene data show CDR1 as SGHAT and CDR2 as FQNNGV. J lost 7 bases, V lost 6 bases, and 6 bases had no gene match.